These T cell receptor beta chains were read from a single sample in a study of T-cell reconstitution after alpha-beta-depleted transplantation in children. TCRdb reanalysed the PCR reads using MiXCR and keeps one entry per CDR3 protein. The table has over 45,000 distinct CDR3 sequences, 44% seen once. Sequencing used PBMCs, mostly from graft donor cells, obtained 360 days after TCRalphabeta/CD19-depleted stem cell transplant. The receptor source for this set is a male patient younger than 18 who had a stem cell transplant for acute lymphoblastic leukemia, so the T cells may come from the graft donor. The CDR3 runs from the conserved cysteine through the conserved F or W. D genes are given only for firm matches.

TRBD2 | TRBV20-1 | CSARIPRTSGTASTDTQYF
- | TRBV20-1 | CSALKAGTYEQYF
TRBD1 | TRBV5-1 | CASSPRDSRGYTF
- | TRBV12-3/TRBV12-4 | CASSPRDQGTQYF
TRBD2 | TRBV11-2 | CASSSFPPSGSHRDTQYF
- | TRBV5-1 | CASREEGNTEAFF
- | TRBV20-1 | CSAPVGAGGTGELFF
TRBD2 | TRBV5-5 | CASSLGGTTTGELFF
TRBD2 | TRBV3-1 | CASSQAGGGRDTQYF
- | TRBV12-3/TRBV12-4 | CASSGRGELFF
- | TRBV7-6 | CASSLAGVSGEQFF
- | TRBV20-1 | CSARDLGASYEQYF
TRBD2 | TRBV6-5 | CASSSRLAGGPGPNEQFF
- | TRBV27 | CASSPRQAPSTDTQYF
- | TRBV5-1 | CASSLDRTSGELFF
TRBD1 | TRBV4-1 | CASSYPGQAYEQYF
TRBD1 | TRBV5-1 | CASRPGTGGGEQYF
- | TRBV28 | CASSQGSRGPAYEQYF
- | TRBV20-1 | CSADTGKAEAFF
- | TRBV29-1 | CSALPGVRGEKLFF
TRBD2 | TRBV7-9 | CASRDGGDYEQYF
- | TRBV5-1 | CASSRKQETQYF
TRBD1 | TRBV7-9 | CASSAYGTGSNEQFF
- | TRBV27 | CASSLSSWQEEAFF
TRBD2 | TRBV3-1 | CASSQPGLAGAGQFF
- | TRBV5-1 | CASSPTGIGYNEQFF
- | TRBV21-1 | CASSADRDRAHEQYF
TRBD2 | TRBV3-1 | CASSQSYRVLADYNEQFF
TRBD2 | TRBV5-1 | CASTYGTSGGNEQFF
TRBD2 | TRBV12-3/TRBV12-4 | CASSFLREKRGNEQYF
- | TRBV12-3/TRBV12-4 | CASSLPAAYYGYTF